Listed below are T cell receptor beta chains from one sample, sequenced in a study of cytomegalovirus exposure and HLA in healthy donors. Sequenced by immunoSEQ multiplex PCR; TCRdb stores in-frame clones only, minus some. Altogether more than 150,000 clones are present, roughly four fifths being singletons, with the ten largest covering 1.5% to 1.9%. Material for sequencing was PBMCs. The receptors here all came from a man aged 35 to 55 in good health and CMV-seronegative. CDR3s include the opening cysteine and the closing phenylalanine or tryptophan. The D gene is left open where the match is weak. Clone size appears in some rows only: once, few, many, or a class for an expanded clone.

>.|.|TRBJ2-3|TRBV15
CATSILTGRTPPNF
TGTGCCACCAGCATTTTAACCGGGAGAACTCCTCCCAATTTT
>few|.|TRBJ2-5|TRBV28
CASSSYQETQYF
TGTGCCAGCAGTTCGTACCAAGAGACCCAGTACTTC
>.|TRBD2|TRBJ2-3|TRBV7-2
CASSRLAGGLTDTQYF
TGTGCCAGCAGCAGACTAGCGGGAGGACTCACAGATACGCAGTATTTT
>.|TRBD1|TRBJ2-1|TRBV29-1
CSVDRAGGSRRSGEQFF
TGCAGCGTCGACCGGGCAGGGGGCTCGCGGCGCAGTGGTGAGCAGTTCTTC
>.|.|TRBJ2-7|TRBV19
CASSIGGQISYEQYF
TGTGCCAGTAGTATCGGCGGACAGATATCCTACGAGCAGTACTTC
>.|TRBD1|TRBJ2-7|TRBV5-1
CASSSGQGGIYEQYF
TGCGCCAGCAGCTCGGGACAGGGGGGGATCTACGAGCAGTACTTC
>few|.|TRBJ2-5|TRBV9
CASSPGTRQETQYF
TGTGCCAGCAGCCCTGGGACTCGACAAGAGACCCAGTACTTC
>few|TRBD2|TRBJ2-7|TRBV5-4
CASSLVLAGGAYEQYF
TGTGCCAGCAGCTTGGTCCTAGCGGGAGGAGCCTACGAGCAGTACTTC
>.|TRBD1|TRBJ2-1|TRBV11-2
CASSLGSGGYNEQFF
TGTGCCAGCAGCTTAGGGTCAGGGGGTTACAATGAGCAGTTCTTC
>.|TRBD2|TRBJ2-7|TRBV29-1
CSVLAGSSYEQYF
TGCAGCGTTCTAGCGGGAAGCTCCTACGAGCAGTACTTC
>.|.|TRBJ2-7|TRBV6-5
CASSYLREQYF
TGTGCCAGCAGTTACCTCCGCGAGCAGTACTTC
>.|TRBD1|TRBJ1-2|TRBV7-9
CSSSLGGQGGYTF
TGTTCCAGCAGCTTAGGAGGACAGGGTGGCTACACCTTC
>.|.|TRBJ1-6|TRBV7-9
CASSPVSLVNSPLHF
TGTGCCAGCAGCCCTGTATCACTGGTTAATTCACCCCTCCACTTT
>.|.|TRBJ2-7|TRBV5-1
CASSSRWEQAAYEQYF
TGCGCCAGCAGCTCGAGGTGGGAACAGGCAGCCTACGAGCAGTACTTC
>.|TRBD1|TRBJ1-3|TRBV5-1
CASSLDTGGSGNTIYF
TGCGCCAGCAGCTTAGATACAGGGGGCTCTGGAAACACCATATATTTT
>.|.|TRBJ1-5|TRBV30
CAWRRGSNQPQHF
TGTGCCTGGAGAAGGGGGTCAAATCAGCCCCAGCATTTT
>.|.|TRBJ2-2|TRBV7-2
CASSFISQFLLNTGELFF
TGTGCCAGCAGCTTTATCTCGCAATTCTTACTGAACACCGGGGAGCTGTTTTTT
>.|TRBD2|TRBJ2-1|TRBV5-4
CASSFGVAGEVYNEQFF
TGTGCCAGCAGCTTTGGGGTAGCGGGAGAGGTCTACAATGAGCAGTTCTTC
>.|TRBD1|TRBJ2-4|TRBV2
CASSEVTGGAYIQYF
TGTGCCAGCAGTGAAGTGACAGGGGGCGCGTACATTCAGTACTTC
>once|.|TRBJ2-7|TRBV6-1
CASTADRPSSYEQYF
TGTGCCAGTACCGCGGACAGACCGAGCTCCTACGAGCAGTACTTC
>.|.|TRBJ1-5|TRBV5-6
CASSLGRGYNQPQHF
TGTGCCAGCAGCTTGGGCAGGGGATACAATCAGCCCCAGCATTTT
>.|TRBD2|TRBJ2-1|TRBV19
CASSRTSGSYNEQFF
TGTGCCAGTAGTCGGACTAGCGGGAGTTACAATGAGCAGTTCTTC
>.|.|TRBJ2-5|TRBV7-3
CASSLTRAETQYF
TGTGCCAGCAGCTTAACCCGAGCAGAGACCCAGTACTTC
>.|.|TRBJ2-2|TRBV27
CASSLVQGLAGELFF
TGTGCCAGTAGTTTAGTCCAGGGGTTAGCCGGGGAGCTGTTTTTT
>.|.|TRBJ2-3|TRBV5-1
CASSPSTGRTDTQYF
TGCGCCAGCAGCCCCTCGACAGGACGCACAGATACGCAGTATTTT
>.|.|TRBJ2-1|TRBV6-5
CAACAGINEQFF
TGTGCCGCGTGCGCGGGAATCAATGAGCAGTTCTTC
>.|TRBD2|TRBJ2-2|TRBV10-3
CASLGRANTGELFF
TGTGCCAGCCTTGGGAGGGCGAACACCGGGGAGCTGTTTTTT
>.|.|TRBJ1-1|TRBV19
CASSILRGLNTEAFF
TGTGCCAGTAGTATTCTGAGGGGGTTGAACACTGAAGCTTTCTTT
>.|TRBD2|TRBJ2-1|TRBV9
CASSVGGNSYNEQFF
TGTGCCAGCAGCGTGGGGGGGAACTCCTACAATGAGCAGTTCTTC
>.|.|TRBJ1-2|TRBV2
CASSGMGRVYGYTF
TGTGCCAGCAGTGGAATGGGCAGGGTCTATGGCTACACCTTC
>.|.|TRBJ1-2|TRBV5-1
CASSLVLGGRKSNYGYTF
TGCGCCAGCAGCTTGGTTTTGGGGGGGCGAAAATCTAACTATGGCTACACCTTC
>.|.|TRBJ2-5|TRBV10-1
CASSEGTGQETQYF
TGCGCCAGCAGTGAAGGGACTGGCCAAGAGACCCAGTACTTC
>few|.|TRBJ2-7|TRBV6-5
CASSYGGAAPWEQYF
TGTGCCAGCAGTTACGGGGGGGCGGCCCCCTGGGAGCAGTACTTC
>.|.|TRBJ2-7|TRBV7-6
CASSLDSRGYEQYF
TGTGCCAGCAGCTTGGACAGCAGGGGTTACGAGCAGTACTTC
>.|.|TRBJ2-1|TRBV9
CASSVKPHSYNEQFF
TGTGCCAGCAGCGTAAAGCCGCACTCCTACAATGAGCAGTTCTTC
>.|TRBD1|TRBJ2-2|TRBV2
CASSLGQGESGELFF
TGTGCCAGCAGTCTGGGACAGGGGGAGTCCGGGGAGCTGTTTTTT
>.|.|TRBJ2-1|TRBV15
CATSQKWGRGSYNEQFF
TGTGCCACCAGTCAAAAGTGGGGGAGGGGGTCCTACAATGAGCAGTTCTTC
>.|.|TRBJ2-1|TRBV5-1
CASSSDSTGKTYNEQFF
TGCGCCAGCAGCTCGGATTCAACAGGGAAGACATACAATGAGCAGTTCTTC
>.|.|TRBJ2-1|TRBV7-6
CASSLAASAYNEQFF
TGTGCCAGCAGCTTAGCGGCTAGCGCGTACAATGAGCAGTTCTTC
>.|TRBD1|TRBJ1-2|TRBV2
CASSGQATYGYTF
TGTGCCAGCTCGGGACAGGCCACCTATGGCTACACCTTC
>.|.|TRBJ1-2|TRBV5-4
CATEDRSNYGYTF
TGTGCCACTGAAGACAGGAGTAACTATGGCTACACCTTC
>.|TRBD2|TRBJ2-7|TRBV18
CASSPATSVSYEQYF
TGTGCCAGCTCACCAGCGACTAGCGTCTCCTACGAGCAGTACTTC
>.|.|TRBJ1-5|TRBV7-8
CASSRNRGDSNQPQHF
TGTGCCAGCAGCCGAAATCGGGGGGACAGCAATCAGCCCCAGCATTTT
>.|TRBD1|TRBJ2-7|TRBV5-8
CASSLRGRFKQYF
TGTGCCAGCAGCCTCAGGGGGCGCTTCAAGCAGTACTTC
>.|TRBD2|TRBJ2-3|TRBV2
CASSMGLASTDTQYF
TGTGCCAGCAGTATGGGACTAGCGAGCACAGATACGCAGTATTTT
>few|TRBD2|TRBJ2-3|TRBV28
CASSLRASGTDTQYF
TGTGCCAGCAGTTTAAGGGCTAGCGGGACTGATACGCAGTATTTT
>.|.|TRBJ2-7|TRBV28
CASSRSGLLYEQYF
TGTGCCAGCAGCCGCTCAGGGCTCCTCTACGAGCAGTACTTC
>.|TRBD1|TRBJ2-3|TRBV19
CASSGLDGRGPSTQYF
TGTGCCAGTAGTGGACTTGATGGCAGGGGGCCTAGTACGCAGTATTTT
>.|TRBD2|TRBJ2-2|TRBV27
CASSLSGGSNTGELFF
TGTGCCAGCAGTTTATCTGGCGGGAGCAACACCGGGGAGCTGTTTTTT
>.|.|TRBJ1-1|TRBV6-5
CASSDRVGAFF
TGTGCCAGCAGTGACCGGGTTGGCGCTTTCTTT
>few|.|TRBJ1-1|TRBV2
CASSEVETNTEAFF
TGTGCCAGCAGTGAAGTGGAGACCAACACTGAAGCTTTCTTT
>.|TRBD2|TRBJ2-7|TRBV19
CASSMAASGTYEQYF
TGTGCCAGTAGTATGGCGGCTAGCGGGACCTACGAGCAGTACTTC
>.|.|TRBJ2-5|TRBV5-4
CASSLWSGQAETQYF
TGTGCCAGCAGCTTGTGGTCAGGGCAGGCGGAGACCCAGTACTTC
>.|TRBD1|TRBJ2-5|TRBV11-2
CASSFGQGETQYF
TGTGCCAGCAGCTTCGGACAGGGAGAGACCCAGTACTTC
>.|TRBD2|TRBJ2-1|TRBV6-6
CASSRLAGGNEQFF
TGTGCCAGCAGTCGACTAGCGGGGGGGAATGAGCAGTTCTTC
>.|.|TRBJ1-1|TRBV5-8
CASSLVRSSGEAFF
TGTGCCAGCAGCTTGGTACGGTCAAGTGGTGAAGCTTTCTTT
>few|TRBD2|TRBJ2-1|TRBV25-1
CASSEYMGLDLYNEQFF
TGTGCCAGCAGTGAATATATGGGACTAGATCTCTACAATGAGCAGTTCTTC
>.|.|TRBJ2-3|TRBV6-1
CASSDSSGYLTDTQYF
TGTGCCAGCAGTGATTCTTCGGGGTATCTCACAGATACGCAGTATTTT
>.|.|TRBJ1-2|TRBV29-1
CSVRSSYGYTF
TGCAGCGTTAGAAGCTCTTATGGCTACACCTTC
>.|.|TRBJ1-4|TRBV15
CATSRDGDEKLFF
TGTGCCACCAGCAGAGACGGGGATGAAAAACTGTTTTTT